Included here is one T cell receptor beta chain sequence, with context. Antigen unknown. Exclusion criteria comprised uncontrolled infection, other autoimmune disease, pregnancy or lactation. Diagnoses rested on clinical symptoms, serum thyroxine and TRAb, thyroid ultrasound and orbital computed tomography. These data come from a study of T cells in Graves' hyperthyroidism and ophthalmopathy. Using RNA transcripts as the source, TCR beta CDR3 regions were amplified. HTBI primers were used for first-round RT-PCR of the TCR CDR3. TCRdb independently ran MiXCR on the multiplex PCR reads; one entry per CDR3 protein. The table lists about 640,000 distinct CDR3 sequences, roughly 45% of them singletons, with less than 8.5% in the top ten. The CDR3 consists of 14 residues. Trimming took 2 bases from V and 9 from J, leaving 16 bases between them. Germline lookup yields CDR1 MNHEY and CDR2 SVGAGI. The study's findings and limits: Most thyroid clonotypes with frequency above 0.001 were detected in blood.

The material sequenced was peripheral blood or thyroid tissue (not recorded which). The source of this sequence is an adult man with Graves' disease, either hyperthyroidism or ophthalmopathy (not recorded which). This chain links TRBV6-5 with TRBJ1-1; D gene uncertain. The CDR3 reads CASSYTTPDTKAFF. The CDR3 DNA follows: TGTGCCAGCAGTTACACAACGCCAGACACAAAAGCTTTCTTT.